Listed below are T cell receptor beta chains from one sample, sequenced in a study of beta chain features in type 1 diabetes. The assay was immunoSEQ multiplex PCR, and TCRdb's table has in-frame clones only and misses some. Altogether 200,000 to 300,000 clones are present, less than 35% being singletons, with the ten largest covering approximately 4%. The sequenced sample was central memory CD4+ T cells from blood. These receptors came from a man aged 25 to 40 in good health. Each CDR3 is given with its conserved first and last residue. The D gene is left open where the match is weak. Clone size is stated in some rows and not others, as once, few, many or a class when expanded.

J gene	clone size	D gene	V gene	CDR3 DNA	CDR3 protein
TRBJ1-1	few	-	TRBV29-1	TGCAGCGTTTTCGGGACACATAACACTGAAGCTTTCTTT	CSVFGTHNTEAFF
TRBJ2-2	few	-	TRBV6-6	TGTGCCAGCATAGGAGTGAAGAACACCGGGGAGCTGTTTTTT	CASIGVKNTGELFF
TRBJ2-7	-	-	TRBV6-5	TGTGCCAGCAGTTATCTTCTGACAGGTCTCGAGCAGTACTTC	CASSYLLTGLEQYF
TRBJ2-3	few	-	TRBV29-1	TGCAGCGTTGAAAAGGTGGGGAGTAGCACAGATACGCAGTATTTT	CSVEKVGSSTDTQYF
TRBJ1-1	-	-	TRBV7-9	TGTGCCAGCAGCCCTAAACAGCGCTTGAACACTGAAGCTTTCTTT	CASSPKQRLNTEAFF
TRBJ1-4	-	TRBD1	TRBV29-1	TGCAGCGTAGAGACAGGGGGCAATGAAAAACTGTTTTTT	CSVETGGNEKLFF
TRBJ2-3	-	TRBD2	TRBV6-5	TGTGCCAGCAGACTAGCGGGCACAGATACGCAGTATTTT	CASRLAGTDTQYF
TRBJ2-2	few	-	TRBV14	TGTGCCAGCAGTCGCGACCGATACACCGGGGAGCTGTTTTTT	CASSRDRYTGELFF
TRBJ2-1	few	TRBD2	TRBV14	TGTGCCAGCAACGGTGTGGGGACTAGCGGGAGGGATGAGCAGTTCTTC	CASNGVGTSGRDEQFF
TRBJ2-3	few	-	TRBV6-5	TGTGCCAGCAGTCAGGGGTATACGCAGTATTTT	CASSQGYTQYF
TRBJ2-1	few	TRBD1	TRBV7-6	TGTGCCAGCAGCAACAGGGGCTACAATGAGCAGTTCTTC	CASSNRGYNEQFF